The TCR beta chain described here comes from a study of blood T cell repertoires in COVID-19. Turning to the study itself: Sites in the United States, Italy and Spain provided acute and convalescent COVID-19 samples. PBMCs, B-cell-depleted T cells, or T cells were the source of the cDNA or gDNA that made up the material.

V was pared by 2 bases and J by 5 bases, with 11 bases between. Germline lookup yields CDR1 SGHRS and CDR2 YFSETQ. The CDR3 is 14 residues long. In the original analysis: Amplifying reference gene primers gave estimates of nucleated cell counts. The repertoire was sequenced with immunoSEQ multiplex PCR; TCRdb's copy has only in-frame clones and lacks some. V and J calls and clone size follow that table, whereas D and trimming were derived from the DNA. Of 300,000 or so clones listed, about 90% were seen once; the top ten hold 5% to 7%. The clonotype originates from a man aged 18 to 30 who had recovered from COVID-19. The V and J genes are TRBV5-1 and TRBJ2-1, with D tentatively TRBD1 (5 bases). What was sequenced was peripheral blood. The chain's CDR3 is CASSFGQGNNEQFF. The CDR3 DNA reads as TGCGCCAGCAGCTTCGGGCAGGGTAACAATGAGCAGTTCTTC.